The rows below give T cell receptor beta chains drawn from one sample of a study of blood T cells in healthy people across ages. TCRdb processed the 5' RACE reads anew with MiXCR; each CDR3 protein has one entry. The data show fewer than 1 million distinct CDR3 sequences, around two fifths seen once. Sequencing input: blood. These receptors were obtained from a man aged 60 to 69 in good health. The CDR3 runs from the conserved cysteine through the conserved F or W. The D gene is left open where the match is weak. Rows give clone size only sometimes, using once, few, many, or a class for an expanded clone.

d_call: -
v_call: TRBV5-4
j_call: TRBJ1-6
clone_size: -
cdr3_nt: TGTGCCAGCAGCCCCTCCACGGGCAGGGGTAATTCACCCCTCCACTTT
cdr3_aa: CASSPSTGRGNSPLHF

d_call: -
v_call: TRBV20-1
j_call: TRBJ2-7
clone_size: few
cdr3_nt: TGCAGTGCCCCCGGCGGGGGCAACCTGGGCTACGAGCAGTACTTC
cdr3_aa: CSAPGGGNLGYEQYF

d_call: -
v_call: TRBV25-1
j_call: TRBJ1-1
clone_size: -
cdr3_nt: TGTGCCAGCAGTGAATATGGGGGAGGGTTCGAAGCTTTCTTT
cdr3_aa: CASSEYGGGFEAFF

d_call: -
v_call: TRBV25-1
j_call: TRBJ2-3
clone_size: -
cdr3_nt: TGTGCCAGCAGCAGACAGGCCGCAGATACGCAGTATTTT
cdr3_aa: CASSRQAADTQYF

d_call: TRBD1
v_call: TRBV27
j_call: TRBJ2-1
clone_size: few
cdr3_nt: TGTGCCAGCAGTTTAGTCCAGGGGGCACATGAGCAGTTCTTC
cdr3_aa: CASSLVQGAHEQFF

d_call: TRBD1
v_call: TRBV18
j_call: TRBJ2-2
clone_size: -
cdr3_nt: TGTGCCAGCTCACAACGCCGTCGGGACAGGGTTAACACCGGGGAGCTGTTTTTT
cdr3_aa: CASSQRRRDRVNTGELFF

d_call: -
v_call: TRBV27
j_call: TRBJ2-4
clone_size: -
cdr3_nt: TGTGCCAGCAGTTTATTTGGAGGGGGCAAAAACATTCAGTACTTC
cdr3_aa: CASSLFGGGKNIQYF

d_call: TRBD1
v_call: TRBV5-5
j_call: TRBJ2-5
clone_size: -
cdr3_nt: TGTGCCAGCAGCCCCGGGACAGGGTCCATGGAACCCCAGTACTTC
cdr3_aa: CASSPGTGSMEPQYF

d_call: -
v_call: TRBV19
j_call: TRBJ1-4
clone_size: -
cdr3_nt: TGTGCCAGTATGAGGGGCTCGACTAATGAAAAACTGTTTTTT
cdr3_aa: CASMRGSTNEKLFF

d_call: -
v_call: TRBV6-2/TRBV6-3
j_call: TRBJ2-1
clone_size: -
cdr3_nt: TGTGCCAGCAGTTACTCCCGTGGTAGATTAGCGGAGACCTACAATGAGCAGTTCTTC
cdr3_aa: CASSYSRGRLAETYNEQFF

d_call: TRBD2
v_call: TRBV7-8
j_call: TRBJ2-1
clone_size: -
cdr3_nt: TGTGCCAGCAGCTTAGCGCCCGCGGGGGGCTACAATGAGCAGTTCTTC
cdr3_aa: CASSLAPAGGYNEQFF

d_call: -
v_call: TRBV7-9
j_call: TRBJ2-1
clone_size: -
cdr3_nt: TGTGCCAGCAGCTTGGACCTACCTAACAATGAGCAGTTCTTC
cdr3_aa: CASSLDLPNNEQFF

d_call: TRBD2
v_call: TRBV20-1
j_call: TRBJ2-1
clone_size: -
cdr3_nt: TGCAGTGCTAGAGATTTGATAGCGGGGTCCGCCGCCAATGAGCAGTTCTTC
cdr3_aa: CSARDLIAGSAANEQFF

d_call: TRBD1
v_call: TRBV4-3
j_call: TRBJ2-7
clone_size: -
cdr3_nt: TGCGCCAGCAGCCAAGGAACAGGGGATATCTACGAGCAGTACTTC
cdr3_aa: CASSQGTGDIYEQYF

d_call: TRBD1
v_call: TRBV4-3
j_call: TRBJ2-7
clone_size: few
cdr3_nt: TGCGCCAGCAGCCACCGAACAGGGGGGAGCTACGAGCAGTACTTC
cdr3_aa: CASSHRTGGSYEQYF

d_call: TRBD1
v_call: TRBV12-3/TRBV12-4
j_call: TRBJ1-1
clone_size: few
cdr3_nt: TGTGCCAGCAGTCCTAGGGACAGGCGCAACCCCCACACTGAAGCTTTCTTT
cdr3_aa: CASSPRDRRNPHTEAFF

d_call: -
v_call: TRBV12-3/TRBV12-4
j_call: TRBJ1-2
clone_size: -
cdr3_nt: TGTGCCAGCAGTTTGTGCGGGGGCGACTATGGCTACACCTTC
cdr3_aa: CASSLCGGDYGYTF

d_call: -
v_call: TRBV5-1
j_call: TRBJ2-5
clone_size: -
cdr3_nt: TGCGCCAGCAGCCAGGACACCAAAGAGACCCAGTACTTC
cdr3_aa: CASSQDTKETQYF

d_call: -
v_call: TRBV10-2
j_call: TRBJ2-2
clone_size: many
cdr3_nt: TGCGCCAGCAGATCAGAGTTGCGGGACCCCGCGAACACCGGGGAGCTGTTTTTT
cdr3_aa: CASRSELRDPANTGELFF

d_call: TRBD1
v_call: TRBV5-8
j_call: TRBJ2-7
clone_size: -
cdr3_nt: TGTGCCAGCAGCTTGGGGATGCTACAGGGGTTACCCTACGAGCAGTACTTC
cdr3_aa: CASSLGMLQGLPYEQYF

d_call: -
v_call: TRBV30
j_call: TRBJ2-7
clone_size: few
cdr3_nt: TGTGCCTATACGGTGGGGGTCTACGAGCAGTACTTC
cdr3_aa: CAYTVGVYEQYF

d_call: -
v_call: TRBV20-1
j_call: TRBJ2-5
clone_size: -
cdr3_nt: TGCAGTGCTTTGAAACAAGAGACCCAGTACTTC
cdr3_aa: CSALKQETQYF

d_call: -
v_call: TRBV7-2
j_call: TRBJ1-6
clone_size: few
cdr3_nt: TGTGCCAGCAGCTCGGCGGTTATCTATAATTCACCCCTCCACTTT
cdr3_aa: CASSSAVIYNSPLHF

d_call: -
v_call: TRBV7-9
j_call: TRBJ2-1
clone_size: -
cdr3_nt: TGTGCCAGCAGCTTAGAACAGGGTGACTCCTACAATGAGCAGTTCTTC
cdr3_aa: CASSLEQGDSYNEQFF

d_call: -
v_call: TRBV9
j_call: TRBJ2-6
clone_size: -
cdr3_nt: TGTGCCAGCAGCGTAGCCCAGTCCGGGACTCAGGCCTCTGGGGCCAACGTCCTGACTTTC
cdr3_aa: CASSVAQSGTQASGANVLTF

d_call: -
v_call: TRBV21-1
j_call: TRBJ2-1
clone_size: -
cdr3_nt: TGTGCCAGCAGCCCTAGCGGGGGGGGCAATGAGCAGTTCTTC
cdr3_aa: CASSPSGGGNEQFF

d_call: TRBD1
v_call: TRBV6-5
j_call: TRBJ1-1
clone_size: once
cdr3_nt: TGTGCCAGCAGAATCGACAGGGGGAGCACTGAAGCTTTCTTT
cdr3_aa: CASRIDRGSTEAFF

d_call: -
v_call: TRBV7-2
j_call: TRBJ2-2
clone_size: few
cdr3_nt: TGTGCCAGCAGCGTCCGTCCCGAATCCACCGGGGAGCTGTTTTTT
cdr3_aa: CASSVRPESTGELFF

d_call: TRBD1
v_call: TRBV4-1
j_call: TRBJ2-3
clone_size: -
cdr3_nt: TGCGCCAGCAGCAGCGACTGGGACAGCCTCACAGATACGCAGTATTTT
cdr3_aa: CASSSDWDSLTDTQYF

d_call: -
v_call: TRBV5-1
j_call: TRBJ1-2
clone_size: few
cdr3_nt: TGCGCCAGCAGACGGGAGAGAAGTGATGGCTACACCTTC
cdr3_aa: CASRRERSDGYTF

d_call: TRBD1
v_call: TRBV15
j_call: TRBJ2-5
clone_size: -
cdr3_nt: TGTGCCACCAGCAGAAAAGACAGGGGGCTTCAAGAGACCCAGTACTTC
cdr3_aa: CATSRKDRGLQETQYF

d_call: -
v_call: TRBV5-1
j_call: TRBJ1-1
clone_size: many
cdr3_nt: TGTGCCAGCAGCTTGGGGACGGCGAACACTGAAGCTTTCTTT
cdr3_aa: CASSLGTANTEAFF

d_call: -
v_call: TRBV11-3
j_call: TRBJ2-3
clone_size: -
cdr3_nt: TGTGCCAGCTCCACTGCGGGCAAAGATACGCAGTATTTT
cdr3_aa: CASSTAGKDTQYF

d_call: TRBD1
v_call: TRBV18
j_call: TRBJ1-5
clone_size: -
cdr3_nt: TGTGCCAGCTCACCCGTCCCGGGACAGGGGGAGCATTTT
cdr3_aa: CASSPVPGQGEHF

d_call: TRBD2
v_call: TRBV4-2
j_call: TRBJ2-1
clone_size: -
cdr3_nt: TGTGCCCGCAGTCCTCTAGCGGGGGGGAATGAGCAGTTCTTC
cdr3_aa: CARSPLAGGNEQFF

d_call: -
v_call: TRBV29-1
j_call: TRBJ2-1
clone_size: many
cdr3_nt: TGCAGCGTTGAAGGCACAGGTTCCTACAATGAGCAGTTCTTC
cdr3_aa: CSVEGTGSYNEQFF

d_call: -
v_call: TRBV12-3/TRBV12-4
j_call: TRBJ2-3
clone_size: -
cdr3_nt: TGTGCCAGCAGTCCCCGACTACAAGATACGCAGTATTTT
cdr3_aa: CASSPRLQDTQYF

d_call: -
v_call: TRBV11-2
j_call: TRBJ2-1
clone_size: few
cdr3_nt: TGTGCCAGCAGCTTAGGCGGGACGTTTGCCTACAATGAGCAGTTCTTC
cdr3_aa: CASSLGGTFAYNEQFF

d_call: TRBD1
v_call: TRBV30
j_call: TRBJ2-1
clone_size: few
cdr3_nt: TGTGCCTGGAGTGCCTGGGACAGTAACTCCTACAATGAGCAGTTCTTC
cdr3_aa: CAWSAWDSNSYNEQFF

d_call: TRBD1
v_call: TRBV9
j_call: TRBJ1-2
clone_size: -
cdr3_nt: TGTGCCAGCAGCGTAGATTTTCAGGGACAGGGGTATAACTATGGCTACACCTTC
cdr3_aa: CASSVDFQGQGYNYGYTF

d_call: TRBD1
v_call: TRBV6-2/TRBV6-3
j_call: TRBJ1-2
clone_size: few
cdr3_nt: TGTGCCAGCAGGGGGACAGACTCTAACTATGGCTACACCTTC
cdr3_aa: CASRGTDSNYGYTF

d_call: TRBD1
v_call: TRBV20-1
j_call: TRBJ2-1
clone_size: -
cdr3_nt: TGCAGTGCAACCCGGACAGGGGCTCTTGGGAATGAGCAGTTCTTC
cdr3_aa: CSATRTGALGNEQFF

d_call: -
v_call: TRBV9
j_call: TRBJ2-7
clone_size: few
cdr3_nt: TGTGCCAGCAGCGTAGCATCAGGGAGCACCTACGAGCAGTACTTC
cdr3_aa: CASSVASGSTYEQYF

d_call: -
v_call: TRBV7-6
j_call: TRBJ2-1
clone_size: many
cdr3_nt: TGTGCCAGCAGCCTCCAGGGATCCTACAATGAGCAGTTCTTC
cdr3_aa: CASSLQGSYNEQFF

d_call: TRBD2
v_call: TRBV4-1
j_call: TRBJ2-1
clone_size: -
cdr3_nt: TGCGCCAGCAGCCAACTAATTCTAGCGGGGGGGTCCTACAATGAGCAGTTCTTC
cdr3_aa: CASSQLILAGGSYNEQFF

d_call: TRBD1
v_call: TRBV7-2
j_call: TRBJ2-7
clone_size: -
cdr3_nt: TGTGCCAGCAGCTGGACCGGGACAGGACAATTCGAGCAGTACTTC
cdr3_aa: CASSWTGTGQFEQYF

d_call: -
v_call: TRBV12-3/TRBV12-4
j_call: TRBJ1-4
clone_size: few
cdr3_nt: TGTGCCAGCAGTTGGGGACCGGTATCCACTAATGAAAAACTGTTTTTT
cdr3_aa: CASSWGPVSTNEKLFF